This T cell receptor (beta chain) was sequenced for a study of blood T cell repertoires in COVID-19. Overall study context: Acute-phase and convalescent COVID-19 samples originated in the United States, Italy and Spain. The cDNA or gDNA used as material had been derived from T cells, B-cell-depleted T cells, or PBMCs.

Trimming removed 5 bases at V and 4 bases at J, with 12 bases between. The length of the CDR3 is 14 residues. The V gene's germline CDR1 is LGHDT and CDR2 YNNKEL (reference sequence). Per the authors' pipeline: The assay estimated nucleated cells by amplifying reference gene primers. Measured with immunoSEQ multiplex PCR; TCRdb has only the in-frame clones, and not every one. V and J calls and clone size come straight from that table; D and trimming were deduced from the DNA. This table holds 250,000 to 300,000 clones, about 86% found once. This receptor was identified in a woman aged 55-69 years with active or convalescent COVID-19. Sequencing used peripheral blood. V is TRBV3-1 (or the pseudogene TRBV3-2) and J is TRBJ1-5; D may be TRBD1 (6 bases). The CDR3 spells CASSATGTNQPQHF. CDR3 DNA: TGTGCCAGCAGCGCTACAGGGACAAATCAGCCCCAGCATTTT.